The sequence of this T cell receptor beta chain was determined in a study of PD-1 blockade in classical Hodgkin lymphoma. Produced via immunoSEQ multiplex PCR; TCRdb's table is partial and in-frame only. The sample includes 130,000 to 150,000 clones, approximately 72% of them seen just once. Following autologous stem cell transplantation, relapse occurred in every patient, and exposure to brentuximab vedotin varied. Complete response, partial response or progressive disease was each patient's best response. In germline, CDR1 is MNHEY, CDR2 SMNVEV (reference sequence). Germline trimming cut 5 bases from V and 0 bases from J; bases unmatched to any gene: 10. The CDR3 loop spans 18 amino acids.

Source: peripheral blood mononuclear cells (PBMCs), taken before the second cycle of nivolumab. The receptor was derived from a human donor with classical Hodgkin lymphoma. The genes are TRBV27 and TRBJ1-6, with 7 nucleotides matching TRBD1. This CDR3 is CASSPGEGAFSYNSPLHF. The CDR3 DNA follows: TGTGCCAGCAGTCCCGGAGAGGGGGCTTTCTCCTATAATTCACCCCTCCACTTT.